Listed below are T cell receptor beta chains from one sample, sequenced in a study of metastatic and nonmetastatic thyroid tumors. From the PCR reads, TCRdb re-called clones with MiXCR. The table has over 40,000 clones, about 25% seen once. Source material: blood. These receptor sequences come from a male donor with papillary thyroid cancer or a benign thyroid nodule (not recorded which). Some clones in this sample may be carry-over from other donors' samples. Each CDR3 is given with its conserved first and last residue. Fields, in order: V gene, D gene, clone size, J gene, CDR3 DNA, CDR3 protein. A D gene is named only where the DNA matches it firmly. Only some rows state a clone size, as once, few, many or a class for expanded clones.

v_call: TRBV19; d_call: TRBD2; clone_size: many; j_call: TRBJ2-7; cdr3_nt: TGTGCCAGTAGTATAGTCGGGGGGGGAGTTCGCGAGCAGTACTTC; cdr3_aa: CASSIVGGGVREQYF
v_call: TRBV5-5; d_call: TRBD1; clone_size: NA; j_call: TRBJ1-2; cdr3_nt: TGTGCCAGCAGCTACCCCGGACAGGACCGCTATGGCTACACCTTC; cdr3_aa: CASSYPGQDRYGYTF
v_call: TRBV14; d_call: TRBD1; clone_size: many; j_call: TRBJ1-1; cdr3_nt: TGTGCCAGCAGCTTCACACAGGGGAGAACTGAAGCTTTCTTT; cdr3_aa: CASSFTQGRTEAFF
v_call: TRBV20-1; d_call: NA; clone_size: many; j_call: TRBJ1-2; cdr3_nt: TGCAGTGCTTCTAACATCTTCTATGGCTACACCTTC; cdr3_aa: CSASNIFYGYTF
v_call: TRBV2; d_call: NA; clone_size: NA; j_call: TRBJ2-3; cdr3_nt: TGTGCCAGCAGTGAGCGGCCTAGGAGGCACACAGATACGCAGTATTTT; cdr3_aa: CASSERPRRHTDTQYF
v_call: TRBV7-9; d_call: NA; clone_size: NA; j_call: TRBJ1-5; cdr3_nt: TGTGCCAGCAGCTTAGACGTCAATCAGCCCCAGCATTTT; cdr3_aa: CASSLDVNQPQHF
v_call: TRBV12-3/TRBV12-4; d_call: NA; clone_size: many; j_call: TRBJ2-1; cdr3_nt: TGTGCCAGCAGTTTTTCCGGCGCCTACCCAAATGAGCAGTTCTTC; cdr3_aa: CASSFSGAYPNEQFF
v_call: TRBV2; d_call: TRBD1; clone_size: many; j_call: TRBJ2-1; cdr3_nt: TGTGCCAGCACCGCAGGGGGATTCAATGAGCAGTTCTTC; cdr3_aa: CASTAGGFNEQFF
v_call: TRBV11-2; d_call: NA; clone_size: NA; j_call: TRBJ2-1; cdr3_nt: TGTGCCAGCAGCTTAGGCGGCGGTAGGCTCTACAATGAGCAGTTCTTC; cdr3_aa: CASSLGGGRLYNEQFF
v_call: TRBV6-1; d_call: NA; clone_size: few; j_call: TRBJ1-4; cdr3_nt: TGTGCCAGCAGTGGAGTGATGGTCAGGTTTTGGGAAAAACTGTTTTTT; cdr3_aa: CASSGVMVRFWEKLFF
v_call: TRBV20-1; d_call: TRBD1; clone_size: NA; j_call: TRBJ1-2; cdr3_nt: TGCAGTGCTAGAGATCCCGAAGGGGGCAGCTATGGCTACACCTTC; cdr3_aa: CSARDPEGGSYGYTF
v_call: TRBV7-2; d_call: TRBD1; clone_size: few; j_call: TRBJ2-2; cdr3_nt: TGTGCCAGCAGCTCGACAGGGTACGGGGAGCTGTTTTTT; cdr3_aa: CASSSTGYGELFF
v_call: TRBV11-2; d_call: NA; clone_size: many; j_call: TRBJ2-7; cdr3_nt: TGTGCCAGCAGCTTAGAGGGGACTGACGCCTACGAGCAGTACTTC; cdr3_aa: CASSLEGTDAYEQYF
v_call: TRBV5-5; d_call: TRBD2; clone_size: many; j_call: TRBJ2-3; cdr3_nt: TGTGCCAGCGGACTTAGCGGGCTTAACACAGATACGCAGTATTTT; cdr3_aa: CASGLSGLNTDTQYF
v_call: TRBV20-1; d_call: NA; clone_size: NA; j_call: TRBJ1-1; cdr3_nt: TGCAGTGCTTGGGGGACACCGAAGAACACTGAAGCTTTCTTT; cdr3_aa: CSAWGTPKNTEAFF
v_call: TRBV27; d_call: NA; clone_size: few; j_call: TRBJ1-2; cdr3_nt: TGTGCCAGCAGTTTCCGGGCCAGCTATGGCTACACCTTC; cdr3_aa: CASSFRASYGYTF
v_call: TRBV6-1; d_call: NA; clone_size: medium-sized; j_call: TRBJ1-1; cdr3_nt: TGTGCCAGCAGTGACAGGGGAACTGAAGCTTTCTTT; cdr3_aa: CASSDRGTEAFF